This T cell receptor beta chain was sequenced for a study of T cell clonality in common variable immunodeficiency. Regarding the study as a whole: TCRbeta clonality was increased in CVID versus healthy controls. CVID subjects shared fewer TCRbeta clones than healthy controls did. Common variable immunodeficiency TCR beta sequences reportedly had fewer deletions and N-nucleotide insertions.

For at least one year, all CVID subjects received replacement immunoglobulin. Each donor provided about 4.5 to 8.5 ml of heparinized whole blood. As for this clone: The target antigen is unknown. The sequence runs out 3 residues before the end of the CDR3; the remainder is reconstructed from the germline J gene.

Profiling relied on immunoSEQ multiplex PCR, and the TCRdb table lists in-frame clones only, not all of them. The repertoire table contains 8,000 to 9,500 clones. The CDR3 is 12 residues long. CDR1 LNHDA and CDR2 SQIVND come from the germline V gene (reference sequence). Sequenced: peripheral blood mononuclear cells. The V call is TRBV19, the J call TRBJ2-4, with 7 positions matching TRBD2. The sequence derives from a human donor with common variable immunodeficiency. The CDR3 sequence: CASSIGGGTQYF. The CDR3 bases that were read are TGTGCCAGTAGTATAGGGGGGGGTACT.